The clone carrying this TCR beta chain was counted many times. The sample comes from a study of glioma-infiltrating T cells. Using RNA template, CDR3s of TCR alpha and beta were amplified with iRepertoire arm-PCR. TCRdb redid the calling of the multiplex PCR reads with MiXCR, one entry per CDR3 protein. The sample consists of about 130,000 distinct CDR3 sequences, approximately 25% of them appearing once. Sample: glioma tissue, nonneoplastic brain tissue, or PBMCs (not recorded which). The TCR comes from a human donor with low-grade glioma or glioblastoma, undergoing nonglioma brain surgery, or in good health (not recorded which).

The CDR3 nucleotides read TGCAGCGTTATCATATGGGACACTGAAGCTTTCTTT. This encodes CSVIIWDTEAFF. This chain links TRBV29-1 with TRBJ1-1; D gene ambiguous. V was trimmed by 5 bases and J by 3 bases, leaving 10 bases between them. The germline V gene encodes CDR1 SQVTM and CDR2 ANQGSEA. This CDR3 contains 12 residues.